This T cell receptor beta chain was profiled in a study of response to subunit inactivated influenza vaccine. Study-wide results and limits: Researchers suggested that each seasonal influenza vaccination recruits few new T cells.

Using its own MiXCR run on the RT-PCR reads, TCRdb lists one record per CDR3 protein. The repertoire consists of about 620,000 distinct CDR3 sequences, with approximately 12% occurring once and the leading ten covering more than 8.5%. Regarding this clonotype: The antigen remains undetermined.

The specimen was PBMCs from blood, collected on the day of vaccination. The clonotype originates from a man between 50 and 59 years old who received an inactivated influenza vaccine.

The CDR3 DNA sequence: TGTGCCAGCAGCTTAGTGATAGCCAAAAACATTCAGTACTTC. Translation gives CASSLVIAKNIQYF. This rearrangement joins TRBV7-2 to TRBJ2-4; D ambiguous. V lost 1 base and J lost 0, with 4 bases in between. The germline V gene has CDR1 SGHTA and CDR2 FQGNSA. The CDR3 consists of 14 residues.